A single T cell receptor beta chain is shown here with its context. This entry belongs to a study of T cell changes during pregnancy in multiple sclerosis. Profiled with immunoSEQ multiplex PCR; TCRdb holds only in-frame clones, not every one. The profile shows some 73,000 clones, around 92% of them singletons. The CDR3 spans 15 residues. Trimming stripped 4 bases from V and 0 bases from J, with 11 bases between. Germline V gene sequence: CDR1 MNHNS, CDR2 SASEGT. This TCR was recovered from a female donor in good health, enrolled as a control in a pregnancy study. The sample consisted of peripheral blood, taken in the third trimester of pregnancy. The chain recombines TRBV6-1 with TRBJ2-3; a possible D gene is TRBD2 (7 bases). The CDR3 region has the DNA TGTGCCAGCAGTGTGGAGGGGGGGAGCACAGATACGCAGTATTTT. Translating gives CASSVEGGSTDTQYF.